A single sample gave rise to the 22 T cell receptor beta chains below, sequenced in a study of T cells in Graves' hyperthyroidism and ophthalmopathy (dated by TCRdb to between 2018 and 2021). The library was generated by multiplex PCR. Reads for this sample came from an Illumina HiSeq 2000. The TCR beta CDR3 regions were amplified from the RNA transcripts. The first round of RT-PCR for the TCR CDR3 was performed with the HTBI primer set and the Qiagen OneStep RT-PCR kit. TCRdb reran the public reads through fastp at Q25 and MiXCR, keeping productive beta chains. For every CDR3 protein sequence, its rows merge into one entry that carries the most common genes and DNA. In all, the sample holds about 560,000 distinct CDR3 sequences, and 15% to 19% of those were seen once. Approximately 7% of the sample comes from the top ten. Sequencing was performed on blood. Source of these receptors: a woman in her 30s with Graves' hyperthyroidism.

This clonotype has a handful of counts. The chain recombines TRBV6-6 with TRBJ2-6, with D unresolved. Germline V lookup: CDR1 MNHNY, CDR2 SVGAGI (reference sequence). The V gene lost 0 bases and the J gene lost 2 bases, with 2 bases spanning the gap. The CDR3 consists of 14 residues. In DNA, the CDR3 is TGTGCCAGCAGTTACTCCCCTGGGGCCAACGTCCTGACTTTC. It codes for CASSYSPGANVLTF.

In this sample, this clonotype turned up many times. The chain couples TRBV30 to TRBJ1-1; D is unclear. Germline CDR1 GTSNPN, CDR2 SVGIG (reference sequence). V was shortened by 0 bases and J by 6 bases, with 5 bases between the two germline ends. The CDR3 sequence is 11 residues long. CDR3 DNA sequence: TGTGCCTGGAGTGTAGCCTCTGAAGCTTTCTTT. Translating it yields CAWSVASEAFF.

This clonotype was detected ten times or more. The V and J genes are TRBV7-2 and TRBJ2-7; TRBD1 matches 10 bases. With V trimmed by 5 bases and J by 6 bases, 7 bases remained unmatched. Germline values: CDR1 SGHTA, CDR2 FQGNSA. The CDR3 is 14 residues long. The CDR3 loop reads CASSTGQGWAEQYF. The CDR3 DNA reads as TGTGCCAGCAGCACGGGACAGGGGTGGGCCGAGCAGTACTTC.

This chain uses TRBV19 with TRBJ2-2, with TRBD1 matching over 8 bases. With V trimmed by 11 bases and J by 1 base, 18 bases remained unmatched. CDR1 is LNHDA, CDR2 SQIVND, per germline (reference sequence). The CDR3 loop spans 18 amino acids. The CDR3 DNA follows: TGTGCCGTCCGGACAGGGACGGGGATTCTAGGGAACACCGGGGAGCTGTTTTTT. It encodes CAVRTGTGILGNTGELFF.

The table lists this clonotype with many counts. CDR3 nucleotides: TGTGCCAGCAGCTCAGACAGGGATCCGGCAGATACGCAGTATTTT. Protein: CASSSDRDPADTQYF. V is TRBV7-8 and J is TRBJ2-3; 7 bases align to TRBD1. Germline assignment: CDR1 SGHVS and CDR2 FQNEAQ. The CDR3 has 15 residues. V dropped 4 bases and J dropped 4; count of bases not matched to a gene: 8. The full variable domain, in which reference TRBV7-8 and TRBJ2-3 provide the parts outside the CDR3, is GAGVSQSPRYKVAKRGQDVALRCDPISGHVSLFWYQQALGQGPEFLTYFQNEAQLDKSGLPSDRFFAERPEGSVSTLKIQRTQQEDSAVYLCASSSDRDPADTQYFGPGTRLTVL.

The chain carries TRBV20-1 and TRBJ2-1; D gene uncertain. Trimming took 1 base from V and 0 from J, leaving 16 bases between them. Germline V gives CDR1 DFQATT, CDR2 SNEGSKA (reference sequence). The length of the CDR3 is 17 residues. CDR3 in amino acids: CSARGEVGWSSYNEQFF. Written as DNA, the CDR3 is TGCAGTGCTAGAGGGGAAGTGGGCTGGAGCTCCTACAATGAGCAGTTCTTC.

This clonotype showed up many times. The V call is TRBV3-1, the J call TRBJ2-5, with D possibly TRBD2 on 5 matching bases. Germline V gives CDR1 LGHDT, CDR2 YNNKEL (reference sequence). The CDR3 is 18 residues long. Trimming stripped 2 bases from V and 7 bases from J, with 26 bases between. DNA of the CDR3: TGTGCCAGCAGCCAATATCAGGTGGAGGATGGGTTCTCAGGGACCCAGTACTTC. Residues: CASSQYQVEDGFSGTQYF.

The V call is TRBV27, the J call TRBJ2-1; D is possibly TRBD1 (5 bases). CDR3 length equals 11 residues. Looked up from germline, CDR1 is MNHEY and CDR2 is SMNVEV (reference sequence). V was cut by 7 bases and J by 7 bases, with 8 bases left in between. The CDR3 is CASKGLNEQFF. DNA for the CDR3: TGTGCCAGCAAGGGGCTTAATGAGCAGTTCTTC.

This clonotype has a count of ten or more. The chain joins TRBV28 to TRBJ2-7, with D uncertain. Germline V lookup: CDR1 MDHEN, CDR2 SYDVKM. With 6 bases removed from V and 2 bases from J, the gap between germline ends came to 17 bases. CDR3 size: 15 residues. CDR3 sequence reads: CASSLAFAAPYEQYF. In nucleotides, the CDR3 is TGTGCCAGCAGCCTGGCGTTTGCGGCCCCCTACGAGCAGTACTTC.

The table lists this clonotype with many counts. For the CDR3, the DNA is TGTGCCAGCAGCCACACTAGCGGGATATCCTACGAGCAGTACTTC. Encoded protein: CASSHTSGISYEQYF. V usage is TRBV7-9 and J usage is TRBJ2-7; 10 nucleotides align to TRBD2. This CDR3 is built from 15 residues. The germline gives CDR1 SEHNR, CDR2 FQNEAQ (reference sequence). The V gene end was trimmed by 5 bases and the J gene end by 1 base; junction bases not matched to a gene: 5.

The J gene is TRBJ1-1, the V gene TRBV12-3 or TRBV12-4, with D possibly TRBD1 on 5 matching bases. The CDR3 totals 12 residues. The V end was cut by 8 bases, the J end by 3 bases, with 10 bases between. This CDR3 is CASGQGYTEAFF. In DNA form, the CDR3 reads TGTGCCAGCGGCCAGGGTTACACTGAAGCTTTCTTT.

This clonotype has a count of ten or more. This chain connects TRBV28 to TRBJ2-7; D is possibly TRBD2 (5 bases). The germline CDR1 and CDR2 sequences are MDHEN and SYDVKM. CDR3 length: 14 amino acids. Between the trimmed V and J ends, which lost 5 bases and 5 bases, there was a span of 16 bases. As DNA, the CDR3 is TGTGCCAGCAGTCGAAACCAACTAGGAGACGAGCAGTACTTC. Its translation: CASSRNQLGDEQYF.

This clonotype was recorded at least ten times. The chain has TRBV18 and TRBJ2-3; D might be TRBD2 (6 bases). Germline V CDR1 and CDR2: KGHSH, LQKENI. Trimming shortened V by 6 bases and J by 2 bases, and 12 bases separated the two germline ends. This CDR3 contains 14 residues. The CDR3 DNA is TGTGCCAGCTCTCCGTGGGACTCCACAGATACGCAGTATTTT. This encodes CASSPWDSTDTQYF.

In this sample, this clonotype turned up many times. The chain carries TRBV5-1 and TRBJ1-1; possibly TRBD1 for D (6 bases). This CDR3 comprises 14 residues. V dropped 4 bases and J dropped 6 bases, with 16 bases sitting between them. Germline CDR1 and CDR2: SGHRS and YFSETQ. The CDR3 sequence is CASSKLSGAAEAFF. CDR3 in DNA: TGCGCCAGCAGCAAACTATCGGGGGCAGCTGAAGCTTTCTTT. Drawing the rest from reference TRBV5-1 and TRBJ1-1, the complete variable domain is KAGVTQTPRYLIKTRGQQVTLSCSPISGHRSVSWYQQTPGQGLQFLFEYFSETQRNKGNFPGRFSGRQFSNSRSEMNVSTLELGDSALYLCASSKLSGAAEAFFGQGTRLTVV.

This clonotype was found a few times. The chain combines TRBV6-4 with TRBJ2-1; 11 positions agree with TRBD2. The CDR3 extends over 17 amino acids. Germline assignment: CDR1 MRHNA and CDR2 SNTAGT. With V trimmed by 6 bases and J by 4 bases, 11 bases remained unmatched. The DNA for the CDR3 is TGTGCCAGCAGCTCAGGTGGGACTAGCGGAGATTACAATGAGCAGTTCTTC. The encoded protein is CASSSGGTSGDYNEQFF.

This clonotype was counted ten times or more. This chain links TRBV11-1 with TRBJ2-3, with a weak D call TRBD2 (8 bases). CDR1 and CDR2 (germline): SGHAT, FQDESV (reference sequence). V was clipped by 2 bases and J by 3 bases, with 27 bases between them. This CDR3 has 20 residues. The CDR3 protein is CASSLPARGRAGERTDTQYF. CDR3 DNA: TGTGCCAGCAGCTTACCCGCTAGGGGGCGAGCGGGAGAGAGAACAGATACGCAGTATTTT.

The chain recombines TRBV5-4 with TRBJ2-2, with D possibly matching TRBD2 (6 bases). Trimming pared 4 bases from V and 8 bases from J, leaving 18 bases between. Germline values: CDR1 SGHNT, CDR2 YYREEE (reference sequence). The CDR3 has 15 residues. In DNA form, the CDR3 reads TGTGCCAGCAGCCCCGGGACTTCACGGAGGGGGGAGCTGTTTTTT. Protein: CASSPGTSRRGELFF.

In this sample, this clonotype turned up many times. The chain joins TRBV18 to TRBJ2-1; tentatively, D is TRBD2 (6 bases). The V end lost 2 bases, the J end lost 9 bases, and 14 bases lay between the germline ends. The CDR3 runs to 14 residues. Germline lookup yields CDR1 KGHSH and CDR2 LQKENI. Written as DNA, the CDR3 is TGTGCCAGCTCACCAGAAGGAGGGTTGGGTGAGCAGTTCTTC. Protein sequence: CASSPEGGLGEQFF. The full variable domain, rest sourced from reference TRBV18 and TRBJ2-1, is NAGVMQNPRHLVRRRGQEARLRCSPMKGHSHVYWYRQLPEEGLKFMVYLQKENIIDESGMPKERFSAEFPKEGPSILRIQQVVRGDSAAYFCASSPEGGLGEQFFGPGTRLTVL.

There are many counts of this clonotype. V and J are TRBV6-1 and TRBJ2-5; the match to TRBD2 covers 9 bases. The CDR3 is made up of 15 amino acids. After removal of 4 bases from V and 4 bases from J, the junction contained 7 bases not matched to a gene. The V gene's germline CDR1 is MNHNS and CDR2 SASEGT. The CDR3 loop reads CASSAGLASGETQYF. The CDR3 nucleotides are TGTGCCAGCAGTGCGGGACTAGCAAGCGGAGAGACCCAGTACTTC.

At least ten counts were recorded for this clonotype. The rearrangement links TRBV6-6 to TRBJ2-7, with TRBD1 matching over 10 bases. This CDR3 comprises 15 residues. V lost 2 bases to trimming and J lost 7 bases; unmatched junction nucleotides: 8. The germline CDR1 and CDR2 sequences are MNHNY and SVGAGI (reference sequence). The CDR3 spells CASSYRDRGIVEQYF. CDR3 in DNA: TGTGCCAGCAGTTACCGGGACAGGGGAATCGTAGAGCAGTACTTC.

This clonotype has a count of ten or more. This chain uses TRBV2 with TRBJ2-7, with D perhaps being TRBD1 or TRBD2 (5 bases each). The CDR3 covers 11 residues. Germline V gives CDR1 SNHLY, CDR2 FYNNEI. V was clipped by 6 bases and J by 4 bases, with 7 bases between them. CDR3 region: CASRGPYEQYF. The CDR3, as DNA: TGTGCCAGCAGGGGACCTTACGAGCAGTACTTC.

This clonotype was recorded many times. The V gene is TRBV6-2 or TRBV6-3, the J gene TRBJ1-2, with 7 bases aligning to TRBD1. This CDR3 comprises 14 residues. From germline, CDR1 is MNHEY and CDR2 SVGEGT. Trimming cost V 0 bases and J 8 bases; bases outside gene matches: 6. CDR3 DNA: TGTGCCAGCAGTTACTCGCCAGGGGGAGGAGGCTACACCTTC. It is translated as CASSYSPGGGGYTF.